The 30 T cell receptor beta chains reported below all come from one sample, sequenced in a study of T cells in Graves' hyperthyroidism and ophthalmopathy. Amplification of TCR beta CDR3 regions was performed using RNA transcripts as template. The TCR CDR3 first-round RT-PCR relied on the HTBI primer set. TCRdb called the multiplex PCR reads again in MiXCR, with one record for every CDR3 protein. This table has some 150,000 distinct CDR3 sequences, around 20% appearing once. Sample: blood. The origin of the receptors is a woman in her fifties or sixties with Graves' hyperthyroidism that later progressed to Graves' ophthalmopathy.

This clonotype was seen ten or more times. This sequence joins TRBV2 and TRBJ2-5, with D maybe TRBD2 (6 bases). The germline V and J ends were trimmed by 11 bases and 2 bases, with 12 bases remaining between them. This CDR3 has 12 amino acids. Germline V gives CDR1 SNHLY, CDR2 FYNNEI. This chain's CDR3 is CAGRSNQETQYF. In DNA form, the CDR3 reads TGTGCCGGGAGGAGTAATCAAGAGACCCAGTACTTC.

This clonotype was seen many times. J is TRBJ2-7 and V is TRBV28; the D gene could be TRBD1 or TRBD2 (7 bases each). V shed 5 bases and J shed 0 bases, with 14 bases lying between them. Per the germline V gene, CDR1 is MDHEN and CDR2 is SYDVKM. CDR3 length: 15 residues. This CDR3 reads CASSPGGGGSYEQYF. Written as DNA, the CDR3 is TGTGCCAGCAGTCCAGGGGGGGGGGGCTCCTACGAGCAGTACTTC.

V is TRBV18 and J is TRBJ2-7; a possible D gene is TRBD1 (5 bases). The DNA end lines up better with TRBJ2-1; the J call may be wrong. Germline V gene sequence: CDR1 KGHSH, CDR2 LQKENI. The CDR3 has 15 amino acids. CDR3 residues: CASSPLARESYEQFF. Written as DNA, the CDR3 is TGTGCCAGCTCACCACTTGCCAGGGAATCCTACGAGCAGTTCTTC.

The rearrangement uses TRBV28 and TRBJ2-7; 8 bases fit TRBD1. The CDR3 is 13 residues long. CDR1 is MDHEN and CDR2 is SYDVKM in the germline V gene. J gave up 3 bases and V 10 bases, and 8 bases lay outside the gene matches. The CDR3 protein is CAIGLDRVYEQYF. CDR3 nucleotides: TGTGCCATTGGGTTGGACAGGGTCTACGAGCAGTACTTC.

At least ten counts were recorded for this clonotype. The chain recombines TRBV3-1 with TRBJ1-3; D unresolved. The germline gives CDR1 LGHDT, CDR2 YNNKEL (reference sequence). V was shortened by 1 base and J by 2 bases, with 9 bases between the two germline ends. This CDR3 comprises 15 residues. CDR3 sequence reads: CASSQGPFPGNTIYF. In DNA, the CDR3 is TGTGCCAGCAGCCAAGGTCCGTTCCCTGGAAACACCATATATTTT.

This clonotype was counted many times. The V and J genes are TRBV20-1 and TRBJ2-7; D is ambiguous. Trimming stripped 0 bases from V and 2 bases from J, with 8 bases between. CDR1 and CDR2 from the germline V gene are DFQATT and SNEGSKA (reference sequence). This CDR3 region has 13 residues. The CDR3 DNA follows: TGCAGTGCTAGAGACGGGCGGACCTACGAGCAGTACTTC. It encodes CSARDGRTYEQYF.

This clonotype was observed many times. The rearrangement uses TRBV3-1 and TRBJ2-3, with unresolved D. CDR1 is LGHDT, CDR2 YNNKEL, per germline (reference sequence). The CDR3 loop spans 14 amino acids. The V and J ends lost 1 base and 3 bases respectively, with 8 bases between them. The CDR3 region has the DNA TGTGCCAGCAGCCAAGTTGGGAAAACAGATACGCAGTATTTT. It is translated as CASSQVGKTDTQYF.

At least ten counts were recorded for this clonotype. The chain links TRBV11-2 to TRBJ2-1, with D possibly matching TRBD2 (5 bases). The CDR3 covers 15 residues. V was pared by 1 base and J by 7 bases, with 14 bases between. Germline-derived CDR1 and CDR2 are SGHAT and FQNNGV. The CDR3 loop is CASSLAPSAGNEQFF. CDR3 sequence (DNA): TGTGCCAGCAGCTTAGCGCCCTCCGCGGGTAATGAGCAGTTCTTC. Together with reference TRBV11-2 and TRBJ2-1, the CDR3 gives the full variable domain: EAGVAQSPRYKIIEKRQSVAFWCNPISGHATLYWYQQILGQGPKLLIQFQNNGVVDDSQLPKDRFSAERLKGVDSTLKIQPAKLEDSAVYLCASSLAPSAGNEQFFGPGTRLTVL.

This clonotype was seen at least ten times. The gene calls are TRBV28 and TRBJ1-1; D is unresolved. Trimming stripped 6 bases from V and 0 bases from J, with 17 bases between. The CDR3 is 16 amino acids. Germline V gene lookup returns CDR1 MDHEN and CDR2 SYDVKM. CDR3 coding DNA: TGTGCCAGCAGCGTTCCCAGACGGCGCATGAACACTGAAGCTTTCTTT. This translates into CASSVPRRRMNTEAFF. The whole variable domain, filled in from reference TRBV28 and TRBJ1-1, reads DVKVTQSSRYLVKRTGEKVFLECVQDMDHENMFWYRQDPGLGLRLIYFSYDVKMKEKGDIPEGYSVSREKKERFSLILESASTNQTSMYLCASSVPRRRMNTEAFFGQGTRLTVV.

V is TRBV28 and J is TRBJ1-2, with no clear D. Trimming pared 5 bases from V and 0 bases from J, leaving 16 bases between. From germline, CDR1 is MDHEN and CDR2 SYDVKM. The CDR3 consists of 16 residues. CDR3 DNA: TGTGCCAGCAGTCCCCCGGTTCGCGGGGCTAACTATGGCTACACCTTC. This codes for CASSPPVRGANYGYTF.

The chain employs TRBV2 and TRBJ2-3; D is possibly TRBD1 (6 bases). Looked up from germline, CDR1 is SNHLY and CDR2 is FYNNEI. This CDR3 contains 13 residues. The CDR3 region is CATQRGTTDTQYF. In nucleotides, the CDR3 is TGTGCGACCCAGAGGGGGACGACAGATACGCAGTATTTT.

This chain uses TRBV5-1 with TRBJ1-1, with 7 bases matching TRBD1. CDR3 size: 16 residues. V trimming: 4 bases; J trimming: 5 bases; junction bases outside the gene matches: 14. CDR1 and CDR2 (germline): SGHRS, YFSETQ. The CDR3 region is CASSERPKGGRTEAFF. CDR3 DNA: TGCGCCAGCAGCGAGCGTCCGAAAGGGGGCCGTACTGAAGCTTTCTTT.

At least ten counts were recorded for this clonotype. The CDR3 bases are TGCAGTGCTCCTCTTAGCGGGAGTCCTCACGAGCAGTACTTC. Its translation is CSAPLSGSPHEQYF. The chain has TRBV20-1 and TRBJ2-7; TRBD2 aligns across 9 bases. Germline-derived CDR1 and CDR2 are DFQATT and SNEGSKA (reference sequence). J gave up 5 bases and V 5 bases, and 10 bases lay outside the gene matches. The CDR3 consists of 14 residues.

This clonotype was seen many times. The chain uses TRBV28 and TRBJ1-1, with 9 bases that match TRBD1. V lost 1 base and J lost 2; bases outside the gene matches: 11. In germline, CDR1 is MDHEN, CDR2 SYDVKM. This CDR3 is built from 18 residues. CDR3 region: CASSLFVMTGGFNTEAFF. The CDR3 DNA reads TGTGCCAGCAGTTTATTCGTCATGACAGGGGGATTTAACACTGAAGCTTTCTTT.

This clonotype was recorded a few times. The V and J genes are TRBV28 and TRBJ1-5; D possibly corresponds to TRBD1 (5 bases). This CDR3 has 15 amino acids. The V end lost 7 bases, the J end lost 6 bases, and 19 bases lay between the germline ends. The germline V gene encodes CDR1 MDHEN and CDR2 SYDVKM. The CDR3 DNA follows: TGTGCCAGCACCTCTAGCCAGGGTCGGGGTCAGCCCCAGCATTTT. It specifies CASTSSQGRGQPQHF.

This clonotype was observed many times. The chain couples TRBV29-1 to TRBJ1-1; the D gene is possibly TRBD1 (5 bases). With 7 bases removed from V and 3 bases from J, the gap between germline ends came to 12 bases. The germline V gene encodes CDR1 SQVTM and CDR2 ANQGSEA. The CDR3 contains 12 residues. Written as DNA, the CDR3 is TGCAGCGCTGGACCGGGGGACACTGAAGCTTTCTTT. Protein sequence: CSAGPGDTEAFF.

The chain links TRBV6-6 to TRBJ1-2; TRBD1 might be the D (5 bases). From germline, CDR1 is MNHNY and CDR2 SVGAGI (reference sequence). The length of the CDR3 is 17 residues. With 2 bases removed from V and 0 bases from J, the gap between germline ends came to 16 bases. The DNA for the CDR3 is TGTGCCAGCAGTTACAAAGGGCAGGGCCTAACTAACTATGGCTACACCTTC. This encodes CASSYKGQGLTNYGYTF.

This clonotype was found many times. The chain joins TRBV7-6 to TRBJ2-5, with D uncertain. Germline lookup yields CDR1 SGHVS and CDR2 FNYEAQ. There are 18 residues in the CDR3. The V gene lost 1 base and the J gene lost 1 base, with 19 bases spanning the gap. DNA of the CDR3: TGTGCCAGCAGCTTAGGCCAGAACCGGCCGGCTCCCCAAGAGACCCAGTACTTC. As protein: CASSLGQNRPAPQETQYF.

There are many counts of this clonotype. The chain employs TRBV5-1 and TRBJ2-7; no firm D call. Germline V gives CDR1 SGHRS, CDR2 YFSETQ. The CDR3 is 12 amino acids. The germline V and J ends were trimmed by 1 base and 3 bases, with 5 bases remaining between them. CDR3 in amino acids: CASSLPGYEQYF. CDR3 in DNA: TGCGCCAGCAGCTTGCCTGGCTACGAGCAGTACTTC.

This chain joins TRBV9 and TRBJ1-1; no firm D call. The V and J ends lost 0 bases and 1 base respectively, with 7 bases between them. The V gene's germline CDR1 is SGDLS and CDR2 YYNGEE. This CDR3 spans 14 amino acids. CDR3 nucleotides: TGTGCCAGCAGCGTAGCTCCAGGGAACACTGAAGCTTTCTTT. This sequence encodes CASSVAPGNTEAFF. Looking up the rest from reference TRBV9 and TRBJ1-1 gives the full variable domain: DSGVTQTPKHLITATGQRVTLRCSPRSGDLSVYWYQQSLDQGLQFLIQYYNGEERAKGNILERFSAQQFPDLHSELNLSSLELGDSALYFCASSVAPGNTEAFFGQGTRLTVV.

This clonotype was observed at least ten times. The chain couples TRBV2 to TRBJ2-1; 9 nucleotides agree with TRBD2. Trimming took 8 bases from V and 6 from J; bases not matched to a gene: 14. This CDR3 has 16 residues. Germline V CDR1 and CDR2: SNHLY, FYNNEI. The CDR3 protein is CASCARAGGPFNEQFF. CDR3 nucleotide sequence: TGTGCCAGCTGCGCGCGGGCGGGAGGGCCATTCAATGAGCAGTTCTTC.

This chain joins TRBV28 and TRBJ2-2; no reliable D call. Germline V CDR1 and CDR2: MDHEN, SYDVKM. Trimming pared 3 bases from V and 0 bases from J, leaving 8 bases between. CDR3 length: 15 residues. The CDR3 nucleotides are TGTGCCAGCAGTTTTCTTGCGCCGAACACCGGGGAGCTGTTTTTT. As protein: CASSFLAPNTGELFF.

This chain joins TRBV12-3 or TRBV12-4 and TRBJ2-4; 8 bases are shared with TRBD1. This CDR3 has 16 residues. V was clipped by 4 bases and J by 0 bases; unmatched bases: 5. The CDR3 DNA sequence: TGTGCCAGCAGTTCGGGACAGGTTCTAGCCAAAAACATTCAGTACTTC. This gives the protein CASSSGQVLAKNIQYF.

The V and J genes are TRBV6-1 and TRBJ2-1; 9 bases are a match to TRBD2. The V gene's germline CDR1 is MNHNS and CDR2 SASEGT. V trimming: 7 bases; J trimming: 8 bases; junction bases outside the gene matches: 9. The CDR3 is 14 amino acids. CDR3 in DNA: TGTGCCAGCATGATCGCGGGAGGGTTCGATGAGCAGTTCTTC. Translation: CASMIAGGFDEQFF.

The table lists this clonotype with a count of one. The genes are TRBV4-1 and TRBJ2-5, with D perhaps matching TRBD1 or TRBD2 (5 bases each). Germline values: CDR1 MGHRA, CDR2 YSYEKL. Trimming removed 3 bases from V and 7 bases from J, with 18 bases in between. This CDR3 is built from 15 residues. The CDR3 DNA reads as TGCGCCAGCAGCCATGCCGCAGGGAGCGAGAGGACCCAGTACTTC. It specifies CASSHAAGSERTQYF.

This clonotype appeared many times. The V call is TRBV29-1, the J call TRBJ2-5; tentative D call: TRBD1 (6 bases). V dropped 4 bases and J dropped 5 bases, with 11 bases sitting between them. CDR3 length: 12 amino acids. Germline CDR1 reads SQVTM; CDR2 reads ANQGSEA. The CDR3 coding sequence is TGCAGCGTTGCAGGGGCGGGCGAGACCCAGTACTTC. Amino acids: CSVAGAGETQYF.

At least ten counts were recorded for this clonotype. The rearrangement links TRBV27 to TRBJ2-7; D perhaps matches TRBD1 (5 bases). Germline loops: CDR1 MNHEY, CDR2 SMNVEV (reference sequence). V was pared by 4 bases and J by 6 bases, with 16 bases between. This CDR3 comprises 14 residues. The chain's CDR3 is CASSSAAQGSEQYF. In DNA, the CDR3 is TGTGCCAGCAGTTCCGCTGCTCAGGGTAGCGAGCAGTACTTC.

This clonotype was detected only a few times. This chain links TRBV7-9 with TRBJ2-1, with a tentative D call TRBD2 (6 bases). Between the trimmed V and J ends, which lost 5 bases and 0 bases, there was a span of 14 bases. Germline V lookup: CDR1 SEHNR, CDR2 FQNEAQ (reference sequence). CDR3 size: 16 residues. CDR3 sequence (DNA): TGTGCCAGCAGCCCCCTAGCGCACCCCTCCTACAATGAGCAGTTCTTC. Its protein is CASSPLAHPSYNEQFF.

This clonotype came up a few times. This sequence joins TRBV6-2 or TRBV6-3 and TRBJ2-1; D could derive from TRBD1 or TRBD2 (6 bases each). Trimming left V 6 bases short and J 0 bases short, with 15 bases between. Germline lookup yields CDR1 MNHEY and CDR2 SVGEGT. The CDR3 has 16 residues. As DNA, the CDR3 is TGTGCCAGCAGCTCTAGGGGGGTTAGCTCCTACAATGAGCAGTTCTTC. It translates to CASSSRGVSSYNEQFF.

The V call is TRBV20-1, the J call TRBJ1-3, with 7 bases aligning to TRBD1. Per the germline V gene, CDR1 is DFQATT and CDR2 is SNEGSKA (reference sequence). This CDR3 region has 15 residues. Germline trimming cut 0 bases from V and 3 bases from J; bases unmatched to any gene: 5. The CDR3, as DNA: TGCAGTGCTAGAGATCGAAGGGACAGTGGAAACACCATATATTTT. This sequence encodes CSARDRRDSGNTIYF.